What follows are 6 T cell receptor beta chains derived from one specimen sequenced in a study of cytomegalovirus exposure and HLA in healthy donors. PCR used 60 Vbeta primers and 13 Jbeta primers. Libraries were prepared by immunoSEQ multiplex PCR; TCRdb keeps only in-frame clonotypes and omits some of them. The table lists over 50,000 clones, 75% to 85% of them singletons, with 51% in the top ten. Sequenced sample: PBMCs. The receptor source for this set is a man over 45 in good health and CMV-seropositive.

The V gene is TRBV6-1, the J gene TRBJ2-7; D possibly corresponds to TRBD1 (7 bases). Trimming pared 2 bases from V and 3 bases from J, leaving 8 bases between. The germline CDR1 and CDR2 sequences are MNHNS and SASEGT. This CDR3 has 13 amino acids. The CDR3 protein is CASSEQGGYEQYF. The CDR3 nucleotides are TGTGCCAGCAGTGAACAGGGGGGCTACGAGCAGTACTTC.

The V and J genes are TRBV27 and TRBJ1-1; 10 bases map to TRBD1. V trimming: 6 bases; J trimming: 4 bases; junction bases outside the gene matches: 11. Germline-derived CDR1 and CDR2 are MNHEY and SMNVEV (reference sequence). The CDR3 covers 16 residues. The CDR3 DNA reads as TGTGCCAGCAGGCGACCGGGACAGGGGCCGGGCACTGAAGCTTTCTTT. Residues: CASRRPGQGPGTEAFF.

This chain connects TRBV6-5 to TRBJ1-5, with 8 bases aligning to TRBD1. After removal of 5 bases from V and 0 bases from J, the junction contained 3 bases not matched to a gene. The length of the CDR3 is 15 residues. Germline CDR1 and CDR2: MNHEY and SVGAGI. The CDR3: CASSNGQGSNQPQHF. CDR3 in DNA: TGTGCCAGCAGTAACGGACAGGGTAGCAATCAGCCCCAGCATTTT.

V and J are TRBV7-8 and TRBJ1-4, with D possibly TRBD1 on 5 matching bases. This CDR3 is built from 17 residues. Germline V lookup: CDR1 SGHVS, CDR2 FQNEAQ. Trimming took 4 bases from V and 5 from J, leaving 20 bases between them. CDR3 residues: CASSSRGGEGRNEKLFF. The CDR3 nucleotides read TGTGCCAGCAGCTCTCGGGGAGGCGAGGGACGCAATGAAAAACTGTTTTTT.

The rearrangement joins TRBV19 to TRBJ2-1, with 14 bases fitting TRBD2. Trimming cost V 4 bases and J 7 bases; bases outside gene matches: 3. Germline assignment: CDR1 LNHDA and CDR2 SQIVND (reference sequence). The CDR3 sequence is 15 residues long. This chain's CDR3 is CASSTTSGRVNEQFF. The CDR3 DNA reads TGTGCCAGTAGTACGACTAGCGGGAGGGTTAATGAGCAGTTCTTC.

In this sample, this clone turned up once. The J gene is TRBJ1-1, the V gene TRBV19, with D possibly TRBD1 on 5 matching bases. CDR3 length equals 15 residues. Germline loops: CDR1 LNHDA, CDR2 SQIVND (reference sequence). V lost 7 bases, J lost 3 bases, and 18 bases lay in between. The CDR3 protein is CASTPWEGKDTEAFF. CDR3 DNA: TGTGCCAGTACCCCATGGGAGGGGAAAGACACTGAAGCTTTCTTT.